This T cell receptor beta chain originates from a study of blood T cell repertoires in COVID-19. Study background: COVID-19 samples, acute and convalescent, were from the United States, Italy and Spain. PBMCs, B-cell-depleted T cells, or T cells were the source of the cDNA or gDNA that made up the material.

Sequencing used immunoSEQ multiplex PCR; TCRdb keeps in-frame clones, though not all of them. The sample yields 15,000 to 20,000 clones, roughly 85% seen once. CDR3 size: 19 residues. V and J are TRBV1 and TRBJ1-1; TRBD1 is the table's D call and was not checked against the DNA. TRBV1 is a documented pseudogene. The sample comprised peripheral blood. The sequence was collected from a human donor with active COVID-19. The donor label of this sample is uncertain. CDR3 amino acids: CTSSPGTGKRLNGSTEAFF. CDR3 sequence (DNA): TGCACCAGCAGCCCCGGGACAGGGAAACGGTTAAATGGGAGCACTGAAGCTTTCTTT.